The 25 T cell receptor beta chains presented below share a single source sample, sequenced in a study of OX40 agonist ivuxolimab in advanced cancers. The method behind the library was the immunoSEQ multiplex PCR assay. TCRdb re-hosts the immuneACCESS table, in-frame sequences only. Its copies lack some clones; in the studies checked, an unresolved V gene accounts for under half of them, and the cause for the rest is not known. This sample comprises around 15,000 clones, about 81% of them detected only once. Of the sample, 41% is held by the ten largest clones. The sequencing here drew on CD4+ or CD8+ T cells sorted from blood, taken in a trial of the OX40 agonist ivuxolimab. These receptors were taken from an adult with an advanced solid tumor such as melanoma, head and neck, liver or kidney cancer.

The V call is TRBV7-3, the J call TRBJ2-1, with TRBD2 identical over 7 bases. Per germline, CDR1 SGHTA and CDR2 FQGTGA. V trimming: 5 bases; J trimming: 3 bases; junction bases outside the gene matches: 10. CDR3 length: 16 amino acids. The CDR3 DNA is TGTGCCAGCAGCCCTAGGGCGGGGGTCAACTACAATGAGCAGTTCTTC. It translates to CASSPRAGVNYNEQFF.

Of note for this clone: This may come from a read error, since a much larger clone is one base off. The chain combines TRBV9 with TRBJ2-7; D may match TRBD1 or TRBD2 (5 bases each). From germline, CDR1 is SGDLS and CDR2 YYNGEE. V was trimmed by 5 bases and J by 4 bases, leaving 7 bases between them. The length of the CDR3 is 11 residues. The CDR3 DNA reads as TGTGCCAGCAGTGAGGGGTACGAGCAGTACTTC. It codes for CASSEGYEQYF.

This chain links TRBV7-6 with TRBJ1-1; weak D call: TRBD1 (5 bases). Germline-derived CDR1 and CDR2 are SGHVS and FNYEAQ. The CDR3 covers 15 residues. Trimming removed 5 bases at V and 4 bases at J, with 17 bases between. CDR3 loop: CASSANAGKGTEAFF. In DNA form, the CDR3 reads TGTGCCAGCAGCGCCAACGCAGGGAAGGGCACTGAAGCTTTCTTT.

The J gene is TRBJ1-1, the V gene TRBV5-8, with no clear D. CDR1 is SGHTS and CDR2 is YDEGEE in the germline V gene. The CDR3 loop spans 13 amino acids. With 2 bases removed from V and 0 bases from J, the gap between germline ends came to 5 bases. DNA of the CDR3: TGTGCCAGCAGCTTAGCACTGAACACTGAAGCTTTCTTT. This encodes CASSLALNTEAFF.

This rearrangement joins TRBV4-1 to TRBJ1-2; D call uncertain. Germline CDR1 is MGHRA and CDR2 is YSYEKL. The CDR3 runs 14 residues. Trimming shortened V by 4 bases and J by 2 bases, and 11 bases separated the two germline ends. The CDR3 sequence is CASSLTDENYGYTF. CDR3 bases: TGCGCCAGCAGCCTAACCGATGAGAACTATGGCTACACCTTC.

Notes on this clone: Just one base apart from a much larger clone, this may be a read error. J is TRBJ2-3 and V is TRBV10-3; D is ambiguous. V gave up 5 bases and J gave up 0 bases, with 9 bases separating them. Germline V gene sequence: CDR1 ENHRY, CDR2 SYGVKD. This CDR3 is 14 amino acids long. This CDR3 reads CAISYYGSTDTQYF. In nucleotides, the CDR3 is TGTGCCATCAGTTACTATGGGAGCACAGATACGCAGTATTTT.

Only a few counts were recorded for this clone. This chain joins TRBV7-3 and TRBJ2-2; unclear D gene. Germline CDR1 and CDR2: SGHTA and FQGTGA. V was cut by 5 bases and J by 7 bases, with 8 bases left in between. This CDR3 has 12 residues. The CDR3 here is CASSPVGGELFF. In DNA, the CDR3 is TGTGCCAGCAGCCCGGTTGGCGGGGAGCTGTTTTTT. The variable domain in full, with the rest retrieved from reference TRBV7-3 and TRBJ2-2, is GAGVSQTPSNKVTEKGKYVELRCDPISGHTALYWYRQSLGQGPEFLIYFQGTGAADDSGLPNDRFFAVRPEGSVSTLKIQRTERGDSAVYLCASSPVGGELFFGEGSRLTVL.

The chain couples TRBV18 to TRBJ1-5, with 7 bases fitting TRBD1. The CDR3 is 16 amino acids. CDR1 is KGHSH and CDR2 is LQKENI in the germline V gene. V was clipped by 3 bases and J by 4 bases; unmatched bases: 9. The CDR3: CASSPGTVGPNQPQHF. CDR3 nucleotide sequence: TGTGCCAGCTCACCCGGGACAGTCGGCCCGAATCAGCCCCAGCATTTT.

The genes are TRBV9 and TRBJ1-2; possible D gene TRBD1, 6 bases. The CDR3 extends over 13 amino acids. CDR1 SGDLS and CDR2 YYNGEE come from the germline V gene. Trimming removed 4 bases from V and 4 bases from J, with 11 bases in between. The CDR3 DNA sequence: TGTGCCAGCAGCTCAGGGGTAGGCTATGGCTACACCTTC. Its protein product is CASSSGVGYGYTF. The full variable domain, with the rest looked up from reference TRBV9 and TRBJ1-2, is DSGVTQTPKHLITATGQRVTLRCSPRSGDLSVYWYQQSLDQGLQFLIQYYNGEERAKGNILERFSAQQFPDLHSELNLSSLELGDSALYFCASSSGVGYGYTFGSGTRLTVV.

This clone is termed medium-sized. This chain links TRBV19 with TRBJ1-1; D call uncertain. CDR3 length: 14 residues. Germline CDR1 is LNHDA and CDR2 is SQIVND (reference sequence). The germline V and J ends were trimmed by 0 bases and 0 bases, with 5 bases remaining between them. The CDR3: CASSIDRLNTEAFF. The CDR3 DNA reads TGTGCCAGTAGTATAGACCGATTGAACACTGAAGCTTTCTTT.

The chain combines TRBV11-2 with TRBJ2-5, with 7 bases fitting TRBD1. V was pared by 5 bases and J by 5 bases, with 8 bases of the junction left unmatched. CDR3 size: 14 residues. Germline values: CDR1 SGHAT, CDR2 FQNNGV. DNA of the CDR3: TGTGCCAGCAGCGAGACAGGGATGTGGGAGACCCAGTACTTC. This translates into CASSETGMWETQYF.

The J gene is TRBJ1-6, the V gene TRBV2; 11 bases line up with TRBD1. The CDR3 sequence is 16 residues long. CDR1 is SNHLY and CDR2 is FYNNEI in the germline V gene. J lost 8 bases, V lost 9 bases, and 12 bases had no gene match. CDR3 protein: CASHPHRDRGDSPLHF. The CDR3 DNA reads as TGTGCCAGTCATCCCCACCGGGACAGGGGGGATTCACCCCTCCACTTT.

For the CDR3, the DNA is TGTGCCAGCAGCGATACGGACAGGGATGGCACTGAAGCTTTCTTT. Its translation is CASSDTDRDGTEAFF. The chain links TRBV7-6 to TRBJ1-1, with 8 bases that match TRBD1. The V segment lost 5 bases and the J segment 4 bases; nucleotides outside the gene matches: 9. The CDR3 length is 15 residues. Germline V gene lookup returns CDR1 SGHVS and CDR2 FNYEAQ.

This chain connects TRBV4-3 to TRBJ2-7; 7 positions match TRBD1. The CDR3 length is 17 residues. Trimming cost V 0 bases and J 1 base; bases outside gene matches: 9. Germline V gives CDR1 LGHNA, CDR2 YSLEER. CDR3 residues: CASSQDFGTELSYEQYF. The CDR3 bases are TGCGCCAGCAGCCAAGATTTCGGGACAGAGCTTTCCTACGAGCAGTACTTC.

The chain combines TRBV28 with TRBJ2-7, with TRBD1 identical over 7 bases. The CDR3 spans 15 residues. V gave up 6 bases and J gave up 5 bases; unmatched junction bases: 13. Germline CDR1 and CDR2: MDHEN and SYDVKM. CDR3 nucleotide sequence: TGTGCCAGCAGCACCATGACAGGGTTCGACAACGAGCAGTACTTC. Translating gives CASSTMTGFDNEQYF.

This clone has a single count. This rearrangement joins TRBV4-3 to TRBJ2-3, with D perhaps TRBD2 (6 bases). The CDR3 has 16 residues. The V gene's germline CDR1 is LGHNA and CDR2 YSLEER. Trimming took off 0 bases at V and 4 bases at J, with 14 bases between the two ends. Here the CDR3 DNA reads TGCGCCAGCAGCCAAGAGGGGGTGGGGGGTGCAGATACGCAGTATTTT. Amino acid sequence: CASSQEGVGGADTQYF.

This sequence joins TRBV7-2 and TRBJ1-1, with D possibly being TRBD1 (6 bases). The ends were cut back, 5 bases at V and 0 bases at J, with 10 bases in the middle. The CDR3 runs 14 residues. Germline loops: CDR1 SGHTA, CDR2 FQGNSA. DNA of the CDR3: TGTGCCAGCAGCCCGACAGGTTTGAACACTGAAGCTTTCTTT. Translating it yields CASSPTGLNTEAFF.

This CDR3 is CASTTEGESSYNSPLHF. In DNA form, the CDR3 reads TGTGCCAGCACCACTGAGGGTGAAAGCTCCTATAATTCACCCCTCCACTTT. The V and J genes are TRBV11-2 and TRBJ1-6, with D unresolved. Trimming left V 7 bases short and J 0 bases short, with 16 bases between. The CDR3 contains 17 residues. Germline assignment: CDR1 SGHAT and CDR2 FQNNGV.

The chain carries TRBV15 and TRBJ2-2; possibly TRBD2 for D (5 bases). Germline CDR1 and CDR2: LNHNV and YYDKDF (reference sequence). This CDR3 region has 15 residues. V was clipped by 1 base and J by 4 bases, with 10 bases between them. The CDR3, as DNA: TGTGCCACCAGCAGAGGAGGGCCGAGCACCGGGGAGCTGTTTTTT. Protein sequence: CATSRGGPSTGELFF. The full variable domain, completed using reference TRBV15 and TRBJ2-2, is DAMVIQNPRYQVTQFGKPVTLSCSQTLNHNVMYWYQQKSSQAPKLLFHYYDKDFNNEADTPDNFQSRRPNTSFCFLDIRSPGLGDTAMYLCATSRGGPSTGELFFGEGSRLTVL.

This sequence joins TRBV7-6 and TRBJ2-2; D call uncertain. CDR3 length equals 14 residues. V lost 6 bases to trimming and J lost 5 bases, with 13 bases between them. From germline, CDR1 is SGHVS and CDR2 FNYEAQ. CDR3 in DNA: TGTGCCAGCAGTCCCCCCCCATGGACCGGGGAGCTGTTTTTT. Its protein is CASSPPPWTGELFF.

CDR3 sequence (DNA): TGTGCCAGCAGCTTAGATCCCGGGTGGCAAGAGACCCAGTACTTC. It translates to CASSLDPGWQETQYF. The chain links TRBV11-2 to TRBJ2-5; no firm D call. V lost 0 bases, J lost 2 bases, and 10 bases lay in between. CDR1 and CDR2 (germline): SGHAT, FQNNGV. The CDR3 is 15 residues long.

The V call is TRBV19, the J call TRBJ2-7; 13 nucleotides match TRBD2. J gave up 5 bases and V 1 base, and 8 bases lay outside the gene matches. Germline V gives CDR1 LNHDA, CDR2 SQIVND (reference sequence). The CDR3 covers 17 residues. The CDR3 sequence: CASSIGGLAGASDEQYF. DNA of the CDR3: TGTGCCAGTAGTATAGGAGGACTAGCGGGAGCTAGCGACGAGCAGTACTTC.

For the CDR3, the DNA is TGTGCCAGCAGCCCCCGGACTAGCGGTCCCTACGAGCAGTACTTC. Its translation is CASSPRTSGPYEQYF. V and J are TRBV13 and TRBJ2-7, with 10 nucleotides matching TRBD2. Germline V gene sequence: CDR1 PRHDT, CDR2 FYEKMQ (reference sequence). The V and J ends lost 5 bases and 2 bases, in that order; junction bases with no gene match: 6. The CDR3 is 15 residues long.

The V and J genes are TRBV6-1 and TRBJ2-7; 7 bases are a match to TRBD1. CDR3 length: 13 residues. With V trimmed by 3 bases and J by 5 bases, 4 bases remained unmatched. Looked up from germline, CDR1 is MNHNS and CDR2 is SASEGT. The CDR3 reads CASSETGLDEQYF. The CDR3 DNA reads as TGTGCCAGCAGTGAGACAGGGTTGGACGAGCAGTACTTC.

The chain employs TRBV10-3 and TRBJ1-1; no definite D call. The V end lost 0 bases, the J end lost 0 bases, and 8 bases lay between the germline ends. This CDR3 has 15 amino acids. CDR1 and CDR2 from the germline V gene are ENHRY and SYGVKD. CDR3 sequence (DNA): TGTGCCATCAGTGAGTCGGCCAGCCTGAACACTGAAGCTTTCTTT. Residues: CAISESASLNTEAFF.